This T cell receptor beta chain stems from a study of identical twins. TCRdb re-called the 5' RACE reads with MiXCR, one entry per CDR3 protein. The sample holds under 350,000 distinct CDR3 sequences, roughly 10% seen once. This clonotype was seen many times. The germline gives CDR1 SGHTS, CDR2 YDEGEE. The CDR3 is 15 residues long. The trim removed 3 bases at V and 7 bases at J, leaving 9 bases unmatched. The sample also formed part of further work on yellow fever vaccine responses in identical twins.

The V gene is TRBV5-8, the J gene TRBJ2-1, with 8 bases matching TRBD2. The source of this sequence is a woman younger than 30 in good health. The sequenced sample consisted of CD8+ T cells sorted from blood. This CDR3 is CASSWTGLGGNEQFF. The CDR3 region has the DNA TGTGCCAGCAGCTGGACGGGACTAGGGGGAAATGAGCAGTTCTTC.